These T cell receptor beta chains were read from a single sample in a study of blood T cell repertoires in COVID-19. Profiling relied on immunoSEQ multiplex PCR, and the TCRdb table lists in-frame clones only, not all of them. Here the sample spans about 300,000 clones, about nine tenths being singletons. Input material: PBMCs or T cells enriched from blood (not recorded which). These receptor sequences come from a woman younger than 35 who had recovered from COVID-19. CDR3s include the opening cysteine and the closing phenylalanine or tryptophan. D genes are given only for firm matches. The listing skips clone size in some rows; elsewhere it reads once, few, many or a size class.

j_call: TRBJ1-5; v_call: TRBV4-2; clone_size: NA; d_call: TRBD1; cdr3_nt: TGTGCCAGCAGCCCGTCCGGGACAGGGGACAATCAGCCCCAGCATTTT; cdr3_aa: CASSPSGTGDNQPQHF
j_call: TRBJ2-5; v_call: TRBV5-5; clone_size: NA; d_call: TRBD1; cdr3_nt: TGTGCCAGCAGCACGTTGACAGGGACGGAGACCCAGTACTTC; cdr3_aa: CASSTLTGTETQYF
j_call: TRBJ1-2; v_call: TRBV9; clone_size: NA; d_call: NA; cdr3_nt: TGTGCCAGCACCCCTTCCCCTGACTATGGCTACACCTTC; cdr3_aa: CASTPSPDYGYTF
j_call: TRBJ1-1; v_call: TRBV19; clone_size: NA; d_call: NA; cdr3_nt: TGTGCCAGTAGTAATCAGGGATTGAACACTGAAGCTTTCTTT; cdr3_aa: CASSNQGLNTEAFF
j_call: TRBJ1-1; v_call: TRBV5-1; clone_size: few; d_call: TRBD1; cdr3_nt: TGCGCCAGCAGCCCGGGTTTTGCAGGGGGCACTGAAGCTTTCTTT; cdr3_aa: CASSPGFAGGTEAFF
j_call: TRBJ1-5; v_call: TRBV5-1; clone_size: NA; d_call: NA; cdr3_nt: TGCGCCAGCAGCCCGGACAGAGATCAGCCCCAGCATTTT; cdr3_aa: CASSPDRDQPQHF
j_call: TRBJ2-2; v_call: TRBV15; clone_size: NA; d_call: TRBD2; cdr3_nt: TGTGCCACCAGCAGAATAAAACTAGCGGGAGGCACCGGGGAGCTGTTTTTT; cdr3_aa: CATSRIKLAGGTGELFF
j_call: TRBJ2-1; v_call: TRBV7-9; clone_size: NA; d_call: NA; cdr3_nt: TGTGCCAGCAGCTTAGCCCGGTACAATGAGCAGTTCTTC; cdr3_aa: CASSLARYNEQFF
j_call: TRBJ2-3; v_call: TRBV3-1/TRBV3-2; clone_size: NA; d_call: TRBD2; cdr3_nt: TGTGCCAGCAGCCTTAGCGGGGGGAACACAGATACGCAGTATTTT; cdr3_aa: CASSLSGGNTDTQYF
j_call: TRBJ2-5; v_call: TRBV12-3/TRBV12-4; clone_size: once; d_call: TRBD2; cdr3_nt: TGTGCCAGCAGTTTTAGCGGGGAGACCCAGTACTTC; cdr3_aa: CASSFSGETQYF
j_call: TRBJ2-2; v_call: TRBV15; clone_size: NA; d_call: NA; cdr3_nt: TGTGCCACCAGCAGAGATATAGCCTCCTACACCGGGGAGCTGTTTTTT; cdr3_aa: CATSRDIASYTGELFF
j_call: TRBJ2-1; v_call: TRBV5-5; clone_size: NA; d_call: NA; cdr3_nt: TGTGCCAGCAGCTTCAACAATGAGCAGTTCTTC; cdr3_aa: CASSFNNEQFF
j_call: TRBJ2-2; v_call: TRBV6-2/TRBV6-3; clone_size: NA; d_call: TRBD1; cdr3_nt: TGTGCCAGCAGTTTAGCGAGACAGGGTGTCGGGGAGCTGTTTTTT; cdr3_aa: CASSLARQGVGELFF
j_call: TRBJ2-3; v_call: TRBV7-3; clone_size: NA; d_call: TRBD2; cdr3_nt: TGTGCCAGCAGCCGAGGACTAGCGGGATTGGGGTACACAGATACGCAGTATTTT; cdr3_aa: CASSRGLAGLGYTDTQYF
j_call: TRBJ1-2; v_call: TRBV19; clone_size: NA; d_call: TRBD1; cdr3_nt: TGTGCCAGTAGTATAAGACAGGGGGCTCGGTATGGCTACACCTTC; cdr3_aa: CASSIRQGARYGYTF
j_call: TRBJ2-1; v_call: TRBV4-1; clone_size: NA; d_call: TRBD1; cdr3_nt: TGCGCCAGCAGCCAAGAAACAGGGGTCAATGAGCAGTTCTTC; cdr3_aa: CASSQETGVNEQFF
j_call: TRBJ2-5; v_call: TRBV5-1; clone_size: many; d_call: TRBD2; cdr3_nt: TGCGCCAGCAGCTTGATGGGGGAGGGAGAGACCCAGTACTTC; cdr3_aa: CASSLMGEGETQYF
j_call: TRBJ1-2; v_call: TRBV5-4; clone_size: NA; d_call: NA; cdr3_nt: TGTGCCAGCAGCTTCGAGGATAACTATGGCTACACCTTC; cdr3_aa: CASSFEDNYGYTF
j_call: TRBJ2-1; v_call: TRBV27; clone_size: NA; d_call: TRBD2; cdr3_nt: TGTGCCAGCAGTGGGGGGACTAGCGGGAAAAATGAGCAGTTCTTC; cdr3_aa: CASSGGTSGKNEQFF
j_call: TRBJ2-1; v_call: TRBV30; clone_size: NA; d_call: TRBD2; cdr3_nt: TGTGCCTGGAGTGTAAGCGGGCTAGCGGGGTGGAATGAGCAGTTCTTC; cdr3_aa: CAWSVSGLAGWNEQFF
j_call: TRBJ1-2; v_call: TRBV5-5; clone_size: NA; d_call: TRBD1; cdr3_nt: TGTGCCAGCAGCCACGGACAGGGGGACCCTAACTATGGCTACACCTTC; cdr3_aa: CASSHGQGDPNYGYTF
j_call: TRBJ1-1; v_call: TRBV9; clone_size: NA; d_call: TRBD1; cdr3_nt: TGTGCCAGCAGCGGCCGACAGGGAGACACTGAAGCTTTCTTT; cdr3_aa: CASSGRQGDTEAFF
j_call: TRBJ1-5; v_call: TRBV5-6; clone_size: NA; d_call: NA; cdr3_nt: TGTGCCAGCAGCTTGAACAGTCAGCCCCAGCATTTT; cdr3_aa: CASSLNSQPQHF
j_call: TRBJ2-3; v_call: TRBV9; clone_size: few; d_call: NA; cdr3_nt: TGTGCCAGCAGCGTAGAATTAGCAACAGATACGCAGTATTTT; cdr3_aa: CASSVELATDTQYF
j_call: TRBJ1-6; v_call: TRBV4-2; clone_size: NA; d_call: NA; cdr3_nt: TGTGCCAGCAGCCAAGGGGGCGGGGATAATTCACCCCTCCACTTT; cdr3_aa: CASSQGGGDNSPLHF
j_call: TRBJ2-2; v_call: TRBV5-4; clone_size: NA; d_call: NA; cdr3_nt: TGTGCCAGCAGCTTGGATTTGGGAGGTACCGGGGAGCTGTTTTTT; cdr3_aa: CASSLDLGGTGELFF
j_call: TRBJ2-3; v_call: TRBV20-1; clone_size: NA; d_call: NA; cdr3_nt: TGCAGTGCTAGTATATTGGCTAGCATCGATACGCAGTATTTT; cdr3_aa: CSASILASIDTQYF
j_call: TRBJ1-6; v_call: TRBV28; clone_size: NA; d_call: TRBD1; cdr3_nt: TGTGCCAGCAGTCTCCGGGGGCCAGGGGGCTCCTATAATTCACCCCTCCACTTT; cdr3_aa: CASSLRGPGGSYNSPLHF
j_call: TRBJ1-1; v_call: TRBV6-5; clone_size: NA; d_call: NA; cdr3_nt: TGTGCCAGCAGTTCCGGACAGTTGCTGAACACTGAAGCTTTCTTT; cdr3_aa: CASSSGQLLNTEAFF
j_call: TRBJ1-1; v_call: TRBV28; clone_size: NA; d_call: NA; cdr3_nt: TGTGCCAGCAGTTTGTCTCAGTTTGAAGCTTTCTTT; cdr3_aa: CASSLSQFEAFF
j_call: TRBJ2-1; v_call: TRBV11-2; clone_size: NA; d_call: NA; cdr3_nt: TGTGCCAGCAGCTTAGCCAGCTACAATGAGCAGTTCTTC; cdr3_aa: CASSLASYNEQFF
j_call: TRBJ1-3; v_call: TRBV6-5; clone_size: NA; d_call: NA; cdr3_nt: TGTGCCAGCAGTCGACTATCCTCTGGAAACACCATATATTTT; cdr3_aa: CASSRLSSGNTIYF
j_call: TRBJ1-6; v_call: TRBV15; clone_size: NA; d_call: NA; cdr3_nt: TGTGCCACCAGCAGAGATATGGGGGGAGGTTCACCCCTCCACTTT; cdr3_aa: CATSRDMGGGSPLHF
j_call: TRBJ2-1; v_call: TRBV20-1; clone_size: NA; d_call: NA; cdr3_nt: TGCAGTGCTAGTGACGGGAGTAAAATCGGGAATGAGCAGTTCTTC; cdr3_aa: CSASDGSKIGNEQFF
j_call: TRBJ2-3; v_call: TRBV30; clone_size: few; d_call: NA; cdr3_nt: TGTGCCTGGGACGCACCTCCTAACACAGATACGCAGTATTTT; cdr3_aa: CAWDAPPNTDTQYF
j_call: TRBJ2-5; v_call: TRBV5-1; clone_size: NA; d_call: TRBD2; cdr3_nt: TGCGCCAGCAGCCCCACTACTACTAGCGCCTCGGAGACCCAGTACTTC; cdr3_aa: CASSPTTTSASETQYF
j_call: TRBJ2-1; v_call: TRBV7-9; clone_size: once; d_call: TRBD2; cdr3_nt: TGTGCCAGCAGGGGAGCGGGACTCTACAATGAGCAGTTCTTC; cdr3_aa: CASRGAGLYNEQFF
j_call: TRBJ1-1; v_call: TRBV2; clone_size: NA; d_call: NA; cdr3_nt: TGTGCCAGCATTTGGGAGGGCTCCCGGGGGGAAGCTTTCTTT; cdr3_aa: CASIWEGSRGEAFF
j_call: TRBJ1-5; v_call: TRBV28; clone_size: NA; d_call: NA; cdr3_nt: TGTGCCAGCAGCGGGTCGGATGTGTTGCGCAATCAGCCCCAGCATTTT; cdr3_aa: CASSGSDVLRNQPQHF
j_call: TRBJ2-7; v_call: TRBV5-1; clone_size: NA; d_call: TRBD1; cdr3_nt: TGCGCCAGCAGCCGTCCTACAGGGGACCACGAGCAGTACTTC; cdr3_aa: CASSRPTGDHEQYF
j_call: TRBJ2-2; v_call: TRBV21-1; clone_size: NA; d_call: NA; cdr3_nt: TGTGCCAGCAGCAAACAACTAAAGAACACCGGGGAGCTGTTTTTT; cdr3_aa: CASSKQLKNTGELFF
j_call: TRBJ2-3; v_call: TRBV24-1; clone_size: NA; d_call: NA; cdr3_nt: TGTGCCACCAGTGACTTTTGGGAAGCGGGTACGCGAAATACGCAGTATTTT; cdr3_aa: CATSDFWEAGTRNTQYF
j_call: TRBJ1-5; v_call: TRBV30; clone_size: NA; d_call: NA; cdr3_nt: TGTGCCTGGAGTTATAGACAGTTTAATCAGCCCCAGCATTTT; cdr3_aa: CAWSYRQFNQPQHF
j_call: TRBJ2-5; v_call: TRBV4-1; clone_size: NA; d_call: NA; cdr3_nt: TGCGCCAGCAGCCGCGAAGCCCAGTACTTC; cdr3_aa: CASSREAQYF
j_call: TRBJ2-1; v_call: TRBV18; clone_size: NA; d_call: TRBD1; cdr3_nt: TGTGCCAGCTCACTAGAGGACAGGGCCCTAGAGCAGTTCTTC; cdr3_aa: CASSLEDRALEQFF